This entry concerns a single T cell receptor (beta chain). V lost 2 bases, J lost 7 bases, and 11 bases stayed unmatched. The CDR3 contains 16 residues. Germline CDR1 DFQATT, CDR2 SNEGSKA (reference sequence). Molecular barcoding with unique molecular identifiers was used for the TCRbeta library. TCRdb reprocessed the PCR reads with MiXCR, giving one entry per CDR3 protein. This table holds hundreds of thousands of distinct CDR3 sequences, approximately 32% found once. The data are from a study of T-cell reconstitution after alpha-beta-depleted transplantation in children. V and J are TRBV20-1 and TRBJ2-1; 10 nucleotides align to TRBD2. Source: PBMCs from the stem cell graft donor, taken from the stem cell graft. The receptor comes from a human donor who donated a stem cell graft to a child with aplastic anemia. For the CDR3, the DNA is TGCAGTGCTAGACCCCTAGCGGGAGTTGTGAGGAATGAGCAGTTCTTC. Translating it yields CSARPLAGVVRNEQFF.